The TCR beta chain described here comes from a study of T cell responses to AZD1222 COVID-19 vaccine listed by TCRdb under 2021. Notes on the research overall: Because spike-specific TCR depth and breadth did not differ between the two schedules, AZD1222 recipients who got a second dose at roughly 4 weeks were pooled with those who got a second dose at roughly 12 weeks. TCR sequencing was performed for 230 to 250 trial participants, of whom about 200 were given two doses of AZD1222 and 26 were given two doses of MenACWY control vaccine. Enrollment into the trials was organized by age into subgroups of 18-55, 56-69 and 70-plus years, and those subgroups contained roughly 160, 29 and 62 TCR-sequenced participants, respectively.

The junction shows trimming of 6 bases on V and 1 base on J, plus 9 bases between the germline ends. CDR1 and CDR2, per the germline V gene (reference sequence), are MNHEY and SMNVEV. The CDR3, from cysteine to phenylalanine, totals 14 residues. Only the CDR3 DNA stays, 42 bases, in frame from base 1. Findings and caveats that apply to the study as a whole: No day 14 peak-response samples were available, so repertoires were characterized only after the peak T cell response. CD4 TCRs associated with the vaccine covered the entire spike protein, and the dominant responses were in regions 160-218 and 743-854. Conclusions about previously exposed vaccinees were limited because only a handful of AZD1222 recipients were SARS-CoV-2 seropositive at baseline. After two AZD1222 doses, spike-specific TCR breadth and depth were significantly higher than at day 0 and than in MenACWY recipients. Nearly half of unique spike-specific TCRs reportedly recognized epitopes outside regions mutated in the B.1.351 and B.1.1.7 variants. Participants were mostly white British and included more females than males, and it was suggested by the authors that clonal diversity may have been underestimated. The 56-69-year group was small, and its depth increase did not reach significance, likely because of low power.

This clone is a singleton in its sample. Its antigen specificity is not known. Base qualities were left out, and no much larger clone turns up one base away. The time point label, read with the paper, signifies: baseline before first vaccination. The vaccinee samples were drawn from two UK trials, COV001 and COV002, one of which was a single-blind randomized controlled phase 2/3 trial testing AZD1222 (ChAdOx1 nCoV-19) in healthy adults. Trial participant PBMC samples were collected at day 0 and day 28 after the second dose for TCRbeta chain sequencing. The CDR3 regions of human TCRbeta chains were subjected to immunosequencing. The authors' pipeline ran thus. TCRs in the repertoires were matched against a reference library of SARS-CoV-2-specific TCRs that had been generated with the MIRA antigen-specificity platform. Breadth was defined as the fraction of unique TCRs that were SARS-CoV-2-associated, and depth was defined as the fraction of total T cells that were SARS-CoV-2-associated. Each spike-specific TCR was assigned to its reactive spike region and to a CD4 or CD8 class using the MIRA data. Log10-transformed breadth and depth values were compared by one-way ANOVA with Sidak's multiple comparisons tests. Held by TCRdb, this immuneACCESS table contains in-frame sequences only and omits some clones. Under half of the omission traces to an unresolved V gene where checked; the cause of the rest is unknown. V and J calls and clone size are those listed in that table; D and trimming were worked out from the DNA. The sample table lists about 150,000 clones, around 87% of them with a count of one. 6% to 8% of the sample is taken by the ten largest.

The sample here was peripheral blood, taken on day 0 of AZD1222 vaccination. The sequence was collected from an adult in good health. The rearranged segments are TRBV27 and TRBJ2-2; 6 matching bases give a weak D call of TRBD1. The DNA is as follows: TGTGCCAGCAGCCCGGGACAGAACACCGGGGAGCTGTTTTTT. It codes for CASSPGQNTGELFF.